This entry lists 17 T cell receptor beta chains sequenced from one sample in a study of shared clonotypes between healthy human individuals (TCRdb year 2020). The library was obtained by the immunoSEQ multiplex PCR assay. TCRdb took this table from immuneACCESS and kept in-frame rearrangements with V and J called. Such tables lack part of the clones; where checked against another copy, unresolved V genes explain under half of the gap, and the rest is unexplained. Here the sample has 740,000 or so clones; roughly 72% occur a single time. Roughly 2% of the sample comes from the top ten. Sequencing was done on a sample of memory CD4+ T cells sorted from blood. This specimen's cell subset or site label, interpreted: CD45RA-negative fraction. These receptors all stem from a woman aged 25-40 years in good health.

Written as DNA, the CDR3 is TGTGCCAGCACTGGATCGGGGGGTCGGGGAAACATTCAGTACTTC. Protein: CASTGSGGRGNIQYF. V gene TRBV28 combines with J gene TRBJ2-4; 7 positions agree with TRBD2. The CDR3 has 15 residues. The germline V gene has CDR1 MDHEN and CDR2 SYDVKM. V lost 7 bases to trimming and J lost 6 bases; unmatched junction nucleotides: 12.

J is TRBJ2-7 and V is TRBV5-1; TRBD2 agrees at 8 bases. This CDR3 spans 13 amino acids. The V and J ends lost 7 bases and 6 bases, in that order; junction bases with no gene match: 9. CDR1 SGHRS and CDR2 YFSETQ come from the germline V gene. The CDR3 DNA follows: TGCGCCAGCGGCCTAGCGGGTGGTTTCGAGCAGTACTTC. It codes for CASGLAGGFEQYF.

The chain joins TRBV28 to TRBJ2-7; TRBD1 matches at 8 bases. The CDR3 runs to 14 residues. V lost 6 bases and J lost 3; bases outside the gene matches: 7. Germline V lookup: CDR1 MDHEN, CDR2 SYDVKM. CDR3 sequence: CASSPTGVIYEQYF. CDR3 coding DNA: TGTGCCAGCAGCCCGACAGGGGTGATCTACGAGCAGTACTTC.

The chain has TRBV30 and TRBJ1-3; the D gene is possibly TRBD1 (5 bases). This CDR3 has 15 amino acids. CDR1 and CDR2 from the germline V gene are GTSNPN and SVGIG (reference sequence). V lost 0 bases to trimming and J lost 6 bases, with 15 bases between them. CDR3 amino acids: CAWSVHGTGTNTIYF. In DNA form, the CDR3 reads TGTGCCTGGAGTGTACATGGGACGGGAACAAACACCATATATTTT.

Only one count was recorded for this clone. One end of the junction does not line up with germline, which may come from a read error. The chain joins TRBV28 to TRBJ2-7, with no clear D. The CDR3 is 15 residues long. Germline V gene sequence: CDR1 MDHEN, CDR2 SYDVKM. The CDR3 loop reads CASSSFPDPVDDTGF. In nucleotides, the CDR3 is TGTGCCAGCAGTTCCTTCCCTGATCCGGTCGACGATACGGGCTTC.

This clone was recorded a few times. The CDR3 here is CASSFTLSVGGSYNEQFF. The DNA for the CDR3 is TGTGCCAGCAGCTTTACGCTATCCGTCGGGGGGTCCTACAATGAGCAGTTCTTC. This sequence joins TRBV7-9 and TRBJ2-1, with 7 positions matching TRBD2. V was pared by 3 bases and J by 1 base, with 12 bases of the junction left unmatched. Germline V CDR1 and CDR2: SEHNR, FQNEAQ (reference sequence). This CDR3 is 18 amino acids long. The entire variable domain, with the rest obtained from reference TRBV7-9 and TRBJ2-1, is as follows: DTGVSQNPRHKITKRGQNVTFRCDPISEHNRLYWYRQTLGQGPEFLTYFQNEAQLEKSRLLSDRFSAERPKGSFSTLEIQRTEQGDSAMYLCASSFTLSVGGSYNEQFFGPGTRLTVL.

V usage is TRBV27 and J usage is TRBJ2-7; 11 nucleotides agree with TRBD2. The CDR3 covers 15 residues. Unmatched junction bases numbered 7, after V lost 6 bases and J lost 3 bases. Germline V gives CDR1 MNHEY, CDR2 SMNVEV (reference sequence). CDR3: CASRIAGGRYYEQYF. The CDR3 coding sequence is TGTGCCAGCAGGATAGCGGGAGGGCGATACTACGAGCAGTACTTC.

The J gene is TRBJ1-5, the V gene TRBV6-1, with 7 bases that match TRBD1. The germline V gene encodes CDR1 MNHNS and CDR2 SASEGT. V dropped 4 bases and J dropped 7; count of bases not matched to a gene: 7. The CDR3 is made up of 14 amino acids. This chain's CDR3 is CASSVSGTEQPQHF. The CDR3 DNA sequence: TGTGCCAGCAGTGTCAGTGGGACAGAGCAGCCCCAGCATTTT.

Comment on this clone: The junction departs from the called germline gene at one end, perhaps through a read error. The CDR3 nucleotides are TGTGCCATCAGTAGGACAGGGGGCATCTATGGCTACACCTTC. Translation: CAISRTGGIYGYTF. The rearrangement joins TRBV6-5 to TRBJ1-2, with 11 bases lining up with TRBD1. Per germline, CDR1 MNHEY and CDR2 SVGAGI. The CDR3 runs 14 residues.

In this sample, this clone turned up many times. CDR3 sequence reads: CASSPVGQGSSNYGYTF. Written as DNA, the CDR3 is TGCGCCAGCAGCCCTGTCGGACAGGGATCCTCTAACTATGGCTACACCTTC. The chain couples TRBV5-1 to TRBJ1-2, with 8 bases matching TRBD1. V was pared by 4 bases and J by 0 bases, with 11 bases of the junction left unmatched. The CDR3 sequence is 17 residues long. Per germline, CDR1 SGHRS and CDR2 YFSETQ.

The chain combines TRBV28 with TRBJ1-1; tentatively, D is TRBD1 (5 bases). The CDR3 consists of 14 residues. Germline CDR1 reads MDHEN; CDR2 reads SYDVKM. Trimming removed 5 bases at V and 1 base at J, with 11 bases between. The CDR3 DNA reads as TGTGCCAGCAGTCCTGGGGGGACGAACACTGAAGCTTTCTTT. It yields the protein CASSPGGTNTEAFF.

There are a few counts of this clone. V and J are TRBV6-1 and TRBJ2-1, with 7 bases matching TRBD2. The ends lost 1 base at V and 5 bases at J; junction bases unmatched: 5. This CDR3 region has 15 residues. Germline-derived CDR1 and CDR2 are MNHNS and SASEGT. CDR3 DNA: TGTGCCAGCAGTGAAGGGGCGGGAGTGAACAATGAGCAGTTCTTC. Translated, it gives CASSEGAGVNNEQFF.

This clone turned up a few times. This chain joins TRBV11-2 and TRBJ2-1; D might be TRBD1 or TRBD2, each matching 5 bases. This CDR3 region has 15 residues. The germline V gene has CDR1 SGHAT and CDR2 FQNNGV. V was pared by 7 bases and J by 5 bases, with 18 bases between. The CDR3: CASTLPATGHNEQFF. In DNA form, the CDR3 reads TGTGCCAGCACGCTCCCCGCGACGGGACACAATGAGCAGTTCTTC.

This clone was observed a single time. This chain uses TRBV11-2 with TRBJ2-1; no clear D. The CDR3 extends over 13 amino acids. Germline V gene sequence: CDR1 SGHAT, CDR2 FQNNGV. Trimming pared 3 bases from V and 4 bases from J, leaving 7 bases between. The CDR3 DNA sequence: TGTGCCAGCAGCTTTGCCGTTTACAATGAGCAGTTCTTC. Residues: CASSFAVYNEQFF.

The chain combines TRBV4-2 with TRBJ2-7, with D possibly TRBD1 on 5 matching bases. The CDR3 has 13 amino acids. The V end was cut by 5 bases, the J end by 4 bases, with 12 bases between. Germline V gives CDR1 LGHNA, CDR2 YNFKEQ. DNA for the CDR3: TGTGCCAGCAGCTCAGATTACAGGTACGAGCAGTACTTC. Amino acids: CASSSDYRYEQYF.

This rearrangement joins TRBV28 to TRBJ1-2; D unclear. The germline V gene encodes CDR1 MDHEN and CDR2 SYDVKM. The germline V and J ends were trimmed by 4 bases and 7 bases, with 7 bases remaining between them. The CDR3 is 11 residues long. CDR3 sequence (DNA): TGTGCCAGCAGTTCAAGGGTTGGCTACACCTTC. Translating it yields CASSSRVGYTF.

A single count supports this clone. The genes are TRBV28 and TRBJ2-5; 13 bases fit TRBD2. The CDR3 covers 17 residues. Germline V lookup: CDR1 MDHEN, CDR2 SYDVKM. V shed 4 bases, J shed 4 bases, and the junction held 9 bases outside the gene matches. In DNA, the CDR3 is TGTGCCAGCAGTTCGGGGACTAGCGGGAAGGTGGCAGAGACCCAGTACTTC. This encodes CASSSGTSGKVAETQYF.